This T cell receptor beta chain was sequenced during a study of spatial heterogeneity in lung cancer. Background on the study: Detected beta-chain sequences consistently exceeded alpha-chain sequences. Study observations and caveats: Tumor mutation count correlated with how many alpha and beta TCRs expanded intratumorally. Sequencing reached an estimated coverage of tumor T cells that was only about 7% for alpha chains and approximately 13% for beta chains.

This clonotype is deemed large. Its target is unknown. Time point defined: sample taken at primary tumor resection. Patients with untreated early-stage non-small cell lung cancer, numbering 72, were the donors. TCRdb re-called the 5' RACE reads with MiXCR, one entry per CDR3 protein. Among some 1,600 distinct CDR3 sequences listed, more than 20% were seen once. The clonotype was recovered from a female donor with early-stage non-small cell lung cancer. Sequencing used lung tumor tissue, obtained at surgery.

CDR3 region: CASSPGDSSRGLLDGTEAFF. The CDR3 DNA follows: TGCGCCAGCAGTCCGGGGGATTCGTCCAGGGGGCTATTGGATGGCACTGAAGCTTTCTTT. The rearrangement links TRBV23-1 to TRBJ1-1; 8 nucleotides line up with TRBD1. TRBV23-1 is classed as an ORF, of uncertain function. The CDR3 extends over 20 amino acids. The V gene end was trimmed by 4 bases and the J gene end by 4 bases; junction bases not matched to a gene: 23.